A single sample gave rise to the 5 T cell receptor beta chains below, sequenced in a study of CXCR3-negative and CXCR3-positive naive CD8 T cells. Their recognized antigens are unknown. The authors made the TRB cDNA libraries by 5' RACE using UMI labels. One entry per CDR3 protein, without DNA, is what TCRdb gives after re-calling the 5' RACE reads. This sample's clone table lists about 51,000 distinct CDR3 sequences. General observations from the study: TRB CDR3s were more hydrophobic in CXCR3-positive than in CXCR3-negative naive cells.

Sequencing was performed on naive CXCR3+ CD8+ T cells from blood. Subset denoted: CD45RO-CCR7+CD27+CD95- naive CD8+ T cells expressing CXCR3 (TNR3+). These receptors all stem from a human donor in good health. Some clones in this sample may be carry-over from other donors' samples.

The chain combines TRBV24-1 with TRBJ2-2; TCRdb gives TRBD1 as the D gene, but with no DNA this cannot be confirmed. This CDR3 is 16 amino acids long. CDR1 and CDR2 (germline): KGHDR, SFDVKD. This CDR3 is CATSDPRDRGFGELFF.

The chain joins TRBV7-2 to TRBJ1-6; absent DNA, TCRdb's TRBD1 call cannot be checked. Germline V gene sequence: CDR1 SGHTA, CDR2 FQGNSA. The CDR3 loop spans 18 amino acids. This chain's CDR3 is CASSQIGGASSYNSPLHF. The full variable domain, its missing parts supplied by reference TRBV7-2 and TRBJ1-6, is GAGVSQSPSNKVTEKGKDVELRCDPISGHTALYWYRQSLGQGLEFLIYFQGNSAPDKSGLPSDRFSAERTGGSVSTLTIQRTQQEDSAVYLCASSQIGGASSYNSPLHFGNGTRLTVT.

The J gene is TRBJ2-2, the V gene TRBV13. The CDR3 consists of 15 residues. Germline CDR1 and CDR2: PRHDT and FYEKMQ (reference sequence). The CDR3 loop is CASSSGAVGTGELFF.

The gene calls are TRBV27 and TRBJ2-7. Germline CDR1 is MNHEY and CDR2 is SMNVEV (reference sequence). The CDR3 runs to 13 residues. The CDR3 loop is CASSVHSSYEQYF.

The chain employs TRBV9 and TRBJ1-1. Germline CDR1 SGDLS, CDR2 YYNGEE. The length of the CDR3 is 14 residues. CDR3 loop: CASSRAVAGSQAFF.